The clone carrying this T cell receptor (beta chain) was seen only a few times. These data are taken from a study of blood T cells in healthy people across ages. Trimming removed 4 bases from V and 7 bases from J; junction bases left unmatched: 13. Germline V gives CDR1 MGHRA, CDR2 YSYEKL. The CDR3 covers 16 residues. With a J-beta primer mix and a sample-barcoded 5' primer, a second PCR ran 7 to 11 cycles. TCRdb re-derived calls from the 5' RACE reads in MiXCR, one entry per CDR3 protein. The table has fewer than 600,000 distinct CDR3 sequences, roughly a quarter seen once. These data were also reused for a study on T cells of mothers and their children.

The sample was blood. The TCR was taken from a boy between 2 and 10 years old in good health. The rearrangement uses TRBV4-1 and TRBJ2-1, with 7 positions matching TRBD1. This chain's CDR3 is CASSRGGGEGQNEQFF. The CDR3 DNA reads as TGCGCCAGCAGCCGAGGGGGCGGAGAAGGGCAAAATGAGCAGTTCTTC.